This entry features one T cell receptor beta chain sequence. Preparation of the TCRbeta library was carried out with unique molecular identifiers. A single record per CDR3 protein comes from TCRdb applying MiXCR to the PCR reads. The repertoire holds about 540,000 distinct CDR3 sequences, with about 16% as singletons. The data derive from a study of T-cell reconstitution after alpha-beta-depleted transplantation in children. V was pared by 5 bases and J by 7 bases, with 12 bases of the junction left unmatched. CDR3 length equals 16 residues. The germline V gene has CDR1 SGHTA and CDR2 FQGTGA. The V and J genes are TRBV7-3 and TRBJ2-1, with 9 bases identical to TRBD2. Sequenced material: PBMCs from the stem cell graft donor, taken from the stem cell graft. The source of this sequence is a human donor who donated a stem cell graft to a child with acute lymphoblastic leukemia. CDR3 DNA sequence: TGTGCCAGCAGCGCGGGGACTAGCTTTCTTCGAAATGAGCAGTTCTTC. It encodes CASSAGTSFLRNEQFF.